This T cell receptor beta chain was profiled in a study of cytomegalovirus exposure and HLA in healthy donors. The count of this clone is one. Germline V gene data show CDR1 as SQVTM and CDR2 as ANQGSEA. Trimming at V came to 0 bases and at J to 3 bases, leaving 9 bases not matched to a gene. CDR3 size: 18 residues. The assay was immunoSEQ multiplex PCR, and TCRdb's table has in-frame clones only and misses some. The sample comprises 250,000 to 400,000 clones, around 90% of which are singletons, and around 0.88% rests with the top ten. Input material: PBMCs. This clonotype was obtained from a man aged 25 to 40 in good health and CMV-seronegative. The chain combines TRBV29-1 with TRBJ1-3; TRBD1 aligns across 12 bases. CDR3: CSVEDRSGTGGFGNTIYF. CDR3 in DNA: TGCAGCGTTGAAGATCGAAGCGGGACAGGGGGCTTTGGAAACACCATATATTTT.